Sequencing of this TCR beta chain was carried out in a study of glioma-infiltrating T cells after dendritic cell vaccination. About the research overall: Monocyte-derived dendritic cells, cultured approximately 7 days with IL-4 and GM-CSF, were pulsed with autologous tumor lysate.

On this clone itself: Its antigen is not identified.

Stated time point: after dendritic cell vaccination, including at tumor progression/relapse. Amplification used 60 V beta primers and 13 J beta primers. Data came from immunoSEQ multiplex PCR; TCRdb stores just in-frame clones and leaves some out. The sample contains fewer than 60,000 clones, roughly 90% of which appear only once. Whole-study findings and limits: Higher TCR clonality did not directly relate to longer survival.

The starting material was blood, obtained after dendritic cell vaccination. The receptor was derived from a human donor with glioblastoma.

CDR3 in DNA: TGTGCCAGCAGCGTAGATGGCGGGACCTACAATGAGCAGTTCTTC. Its translation is CASSVDGGTYNEQFF. The V gene is TRBV9, the J gene TRBJ2-1, with D perhaps matching TRBD2 (6 bases). Germline V lookup: CDR1 SGDLS, CDR2 YYNGEE. The germline V and J ends were trimmed by 0 bases and 2 bases, with 9 bases remaining between them. This CDR3 is built from 15 residues.